The 29 T cell receptor beta chains reported below all come from one sample, sequenced in a study of shared clonotypes between healthy human individuals. Some clones are missing from TCRdb's copy, which holds only in-frame ones; the method was immunoSEQ multiplex PCR. The table includes 400,000 or so clones, 95% to 97% detected once. The sequenced material came from memory CD8+ T cells sorted from blood. Noted subset: CD45RO+ cells pooled with CCR7-negative TemRA cells. These receptors all come from a man aged 25-45 years in good health.

J is TRBJ1-2 and V is TRBV9, with 7 positions matching TRBD1. This CDR3 has 14 amino acids. The germline gives CDR1 SGDLS, CDR2 YYNGEE. V was pared by 4 bases and J by 4 bases, with 7 bases of the junction left unmatched. The CDR3 spells CASSPGQSIYGYTF. CDR3 bases: TGTGCCAGCAGCCCGGGACAGAGCATCTATGGCTACACCTTC. Based on the CDR3 plus reference TRBV9 and TRBJ1-2, the full variable domain is DSGVTQTPKHLITATGQRVTLRCSPRSGDLSVYWYQQSLDQGLQFLIQYYNGEERAKGNILERFSAQQFPDLHSELNLSSLELGDSALYFCASSPGQSIYGYTFGSGTRLTVV.

This chain uses TRBV5-1 with TRBJ1-4; D ambiguous. This CDR3 is 15 amino acids long. The germline V gene has CDR1 SGHRS and CDR2 YFSETQ. The ends were cut back, 0 bases at V and 8 bases at J, with 14 bases in the middle. The CDR3 loop is CASSLEGNKREKLFF. The CDR3 DNA follows: TGCGCCAGCAGCTTGGAAGGAAATAAGAGGGAAAAACTGTTTTTT.

The chain is built from TRBV19 and TRBJ1-3; the D gene is possibly TRBD1 (5 bases). V shed 7 bases and J shed 4 bases, with 8 bases lying between them. This CDR3 region has 12 residues. CDR1 is LNHDA and CDR2 is SQIVND in the germline V gene (reference sequence). The CDR3 DNA reads as TGTGCCAGTAAACGGGACGGAAACACCATATATTTT. It is translated as CASKRDGNTIYF.

This clone has just one count. V gene TRBV5-5 combines with J gene TRBJ2-7; D may correspond to TRBD1 or TRBD2 (5 bases each). This CDR3 region has 16 residues. The germline CDR1 and CDR2 sequences are SGHKS and YYEKEE (reference sequence). The V end was cut by 4 bases, the J end by 2 bases, with 19 bases between. DNA for the CDR3: TGTGCCAGCAGCCCCTCATTTTCGGGGACCACCTACGAGCAGTACTTC. This sequence encodes CASSPSFSGTTYEQYF.

The chain carries TRBV28 and TRBJ1-1; D is uncertain. The CDR3 runs 13 residues. Trimming took off 8 bases at V and 0 bases at J, with 10 bases between the two ends. CDR1 is MDHEN and CDR2 is SYDVKM in the germline V gene. CDR3 region: CASLRWVNTEAFF. CDR3 coding DNA: TGTGCCAGCTTAAGGTGGGTGAACACTGAAGCTTTCTTT.

V and J are TRBV28 and TRBJ1-3; 8 bases are shared with TRBD1. The CDR3 is 16 amino acids. V dropped 4 bases and J dropped 0; count of bases not matched to a gene: 5. Germline values: CDR1 MDHEN, CDR2 SYDVKM. The CDR3 DNA reads as TGTGCCAGCAGTTGGACAGGGCGCCTCTCTGGAAACACCATATATTTT. Amino acids: CASSWTGRLSGNTIYF.

This clone was seen more than once but under ten times. This CDR3 is CASSIISARGLNQPQHF. CDR3 bases: TGTGCCAGTAGTATAATATCTGCGAGGGGACTCAATCAGCCCCAGCATTTT. This chain links TRBV19 with TRBJ1-5, with a tentative D call TRBD1 (5 bases). Per germline, CDR1 LNHDA and CDR2 SQIVND (reference sequence). This CDR3 has 17 residues. Trimming cost V 2 bases and J 3 bases, with 17 bases left between them. Full variable domain (rest looked up from reference TRBV19 and TRBJ1-5): DGGITQSPKYLFRKEGQNVTLSCEQNLNHDAMYWYRQDPGQGLRLIYYSQIVNDFQKGDIAEGYSVSREKKESFPLTVTSAQKNPTAFYLCASSIISARGLNQPQHFGDGTRLSIL.

The chain links TRBV2 to TRBJ2-2; D possibly corresponds to TRBD1 (6 bases). V lost 7 bases, J lost 6 bases, and 12 bases lay in between. This CDR3 contains 13 residues. Germline values: CDR1 SNHLY, CDR2 FYNNEI. CDR3 in amino acids: CASTQGLAGELFF. CDR3 in DNA: TGTGCCAGCACCCAGGGGTTGGCCGGGGAGCTGTTTTTT.

This sequence joins TRBV25-1 and TRBJ2-2, with D hard to call. The CDR3 runs 13 residues. Germline V lookup: CDR1 MGHDK, CDR2 SYGVNS. Trimming stripped 0 bases from V and 4 bases from J, with 3 bases between. The CDR3 reads CASSEYGTGELFF. The DNA of the CDR3 is TGTGCCAGCAGTGAATACGGCACCGGGGAGCTGTTTTTT.

The chain links TRBV15 to TRBJ2-2, with D perhaps matching TRBD1 (6 bases). Trimming took off 3 bases at V and 5 bases at J, with 7 bases between the two ends. Germline CDR1 LNHNV, CDR2 YYDKDF (reference sequence). The CDR3 length is 13 residues. The CDR3 nucleotides are TGTGCCACCAGCAGGGGGACAACCGGGGAGCTGTTTTTT. The encoded protein is CATSRGTTGELFF. Together with reference TRBV15 and TRBJ2-2, the CDR3 gives the full variable domain: DAMVIQNPRYQVTQFGKPVTLSCSQTLNHNVMYWYQQKSSQAPKLLFHYYDKDFNNEADTPDNFQSRRPNTSFCFLDIRSPGLGDTAMYLCATSRGTTGELFFGEGSRLTVL.

CDR3 nucleotides: TGTGCCAGCAGCTTGGTATTGGGCGGGAATCAGCCCCAGCATTTT. Translated, it gives CASSLVLGGNQPQHF. The chain links TRBV5-5 to TRBJ1-5; D is unclear. The CDR3 is 15 amino acids. The germline gives CDR1 SGHKS, CDR2 YYEKEE (reference sequence). V was trimmed by 0 bases and J by 4 bases, leaving 11 bases between them.

CDR3 coding DNA: TGTGCCAGCAGCGGACAGGTAGCGATGCCGGCCTACGAGCAGTACTTC. Translation: CASSGQVAMPAYEQYF. The V gene is TRBV6-6, the J gene TRBJ2-7; 7 bases fit TRBD1. Looked up from germline, CDR1 is MNHNY and CDR2 is SVGAGI (reference sequence). Trimming removed 6 bases from V and 2 bases from J; junction bases left unmatched: 13. The length of the CDR3 is 16 residues.

In DNA, the CDR3 is TGTGCCAGCAGTCCTGACAGGGAAGGAGCAACTAATGAAAAACTGTTTTTT. Translation: CASSPDREGATNEKLFF. V and J are TRBV28 and TRBJ1-4; 7 nucleotides align to TRBD1. The V gene's germline CDR1 is MDHEN and CDR2 SYDVKM. Germline trimming cut 5 bases from V and 0 bases from J; bases unmatched to any gene: 9. This CDR3 has 17 amino acids.

The V call is TRBV4-1, the J call TRBJ2-1; 13 bases agree with TRBD2. This CDR3 comprises 15 residues. Trimming removed 4 bases from V and 7 bases from J; junction bases left unmatched: 4. CDR1 is MGHRA and CDR2 is YSYEKL in the germline V gene. DNA for the CDR3: TGCGCCAGCAGCCTCTGGACTAGCGGGAGAAATGAGCAGTTCTTC. This translates into CASSLWTSGRNEQFF.

V is TRBV28 and J is TRBJ2-5; possible D gene TRBD1, 5 bases. Trimming stripped 6 bases from V and 5 bases from J, with 13 bases between. Germline lookup yields CDR1 MDHEN and CDR2 SYDVKM. The CDR3 contains 13 residues. The CDR3 DNA reads TGTGCCAGCAGACCCGACAGTGGGGAGACCCAGTACTTC. Translated: CASRPDSGETQYF.

The count of this clone is one. V is TRBV2 and J is TRBJ2-1, with 11 bases aligning to TRBD1. V was clipped by 6 bases and J by 7 bases; unmatched bases: 8. The CDR3 runs 15 residues. CDR1 is SNHLY, CDR2 FYNNEI, per germline. CDR3 in DNA: TGTGCCAGCAGGGGACAGGGGGGAGGGGGAAATGAGCAGTTCTTC. Residues: CASRGQGGGGNEQFF.

The J gene is TRBJ2-7, the V gene TRBV28; D remains unclear. V lost 3 bases, J lost 6 bases, and 12 bases lay in between. CDR3 length: 13 amino acids. Germline V gene sequence: CDR1 MDHEN, CDR2 SYDVKM. This CDR3 is CASSLGRRIEQYF. CDR3 coding DNA: TGTGCCAGCAGTTTGGGTCGCAGAATCGAGCAGTACTTC.

The CDR3, as DNA: TGTGCCAGCAGCCGCGGACAGGGGGAAGTGGAGACCCAGTACTTC. The encoded protein is CASSRGQGEVETQYF. V and J are TRBV5-4 and TRBJ2-5; 10 nucleotides match TRBD1. Germline lookup yields CDR1 SGHNT and CDR2 YYREEE (reference sequence). The length of the CDR3 is 15 residues. Trimming took 4 bases from V and 5 from J; bases not matched to a gene: 8.

The chain recombines TRBV5-6 with TRBJ1-3, with D perhaps matching TRBD1 (5 bases). CDR1 is SGHDT and CDR2 is YYEEEE in the germline V gene. CDR3 size: 15 residues. The ends were cut back, 4 bases at V and 0 bases at J, with 11 bases in the middle. The CDR3 is CASSRPTDSGNTIYF. The CDR3 coding sequence is TGTGCCAGCAGCCGACCGACAGACTCTGGAAACACCATATATTTT.

This clone was picked up one time. The V gene is TRBV11-2, the J gene TRBJ1-3; 8 bases align to TRBD1. Germline-derived CDR1 and CDR2 are SGHAT and FQNNGV. The CDR3 is made up of 16 amino acids. The ends lost 2 bases at V and 2 bases at J; junction bases unmatched: 5. The CDR3 loop is CASSLRTGMAGNTIYF. The DNA of the CDR3 is TGTGCCAGCAGCTTAAGGACAGGGATGGCTGGAAACACCATATATTTT.

The V and J genes are TRBV4-2 and TRBJ2-5; D perhaps matches TRBD2 (5 bases). CDR3 length: 13 residues. From germline, CDR1 is LGHNA and CDR2 YNFKEQ. V lost 3 bases and J 10 bases, leaving 15 bases between the germline ends. The CDR3 bases are TGTGCCAGCAGCCAGGAATTCGGGGTGGACCAGTACTTC. The encoded protein is CASSQEFGVDQYF.

The J gene is TRBJ2-3, the V gene TRBV25-1; a possible D gene is TRBD1 (5 bases). This CDR3 is 16 amino acids long. Trimming removed 1 base from V and 3 bases from J, with 14 bases in between. Per germline, CDR1 MGHDK and CDR2 SYGVNS. The CDR3 spells CASSEWGSTATDTQYF. The CDR3 DNA follows: TGTGCCAGCAGTGAATGGGGTTCGACAGCTACAGATACGCAGTATTTT.

This sequence joins TRBV6-1 and TRBJ1-3; D remains unclear. CDR3 length: 14 amino acids. Trimming shortened V by 4 bases and J by 0 bases, and 7 bases separated the two germline ends. Germline CDR1 MNHNS, CDR2 SASEGT. CDR3 sequence (DNA): TGTGCCAGCAGTGGCGGGGACTCTGGAAACACCATATATTTT. This translates into CASSGGDSGNTIYF.

This chain connects TRBV9 to TRBJ1-2; 10 positions agree with TRBD1. The length of the CDR3 is 12 residues. Germline CDR1 SGDLS, CDR2 YYNGEE. The V gene end was trimmed by 3 bases and the J gene end by 8 bases; junction bases not matched to a gene: 1. In nucleotides, the CDR3 is TGTGCCAGCAGCGGACAGGGGGCGGGCTACACCTTC. Translation: CASSGQGAGYTF.

This clone was observed a single time. The V gene is TRBV29-1, the J gene TRBJ1-1; tentative D call: TRBD1 (6 bases). V was shortened by 6 bases and J by 2 bases, with 19 bases between the two germline ends. Germline CDR1 and CDR2: SQVTM and ANQGSEA. This CDR3 contains 15 residues. The CDR3 DNA sequence: TGCAGCGTCCGACCGACAGGAGGCACTAACACTGAAGCTTTCTTT. Its protein product is CSVRPTGGTNTEAFF.

V is TRBV27 and J is TRBJ2-4; D unresolved. Germline V gives CDR1 MNHEY, CDR2 SMNVEV (reference sequence). The CDR3 is 16 amino acids. V lost 6 bases, J lost 0 bases, and 15 bases lay in between. CDR3 residues: CASRTRANLAKNIQYF. The CDR3 bases are TGTGCCAGCAGAACCCGGGCTAACTTAGCCAAAAACATTCAGTACTTC.

The chain joins TRBV29-1 to TRBJ2-1; D is unclear. Germline values: CDR1 SQVTM, CDR2 ANQGSEA. Between the trimmed V and J ends, which lost 4 bases and 0 bases, there was a span of 10 bases. The CDR3 covers 14 residues. The DNA of the CDR3 is TGCAGCGTTGGGTACGGTAGCTCCTACAATGAGCAGTTCTTC. Amino acids: CSVGYGSSYNEQFF.

This chain links TRBV6-6 with TRBJ1-4; D is undetermined. Trimming stripped 7 bases from V and 3 bases from J, with 15 bases between. The V gene's germline CDR1 is MNHNY and CDR2 SVGAGI (reference sequence). The CDR3 covers 15 residues. The CDR3: CASTFQYGSNEKLFF. CDR3 DNA sequence: TGTGCCAGCACTTTCCAATATGGATCTAATGAAAAACTGTTTTTT.

This sequence joins TRBV7-2 and TRBJ2-7; no definite D call. Trimming removed 4 bases from V and 0 bases from J, with 7 bases in between. Germline assignment: CDR1 SGHTA and CDR2 FQGNSA. The CDR3 totals 13 residues. The chain's CDR3 is CASSYLTSYEQYF. The CDR3 DNA sequence: TGTGCCAGCAGCTATCTTACCTCCTACGAGCAGTACTTC. The full variable domain, completed using reference TRBV7-2 and TRBJ2-7, is GAGVSQSPSNKVTEKGKDVELRCDPISGHTALYWYRQSLGQGLEFLIYFQGNSAPDKSGLPSDRFSAERTGGSVSTLTIQRTQQEDSAVYLCASSYLTSYEQYFGPGTRLTVT.